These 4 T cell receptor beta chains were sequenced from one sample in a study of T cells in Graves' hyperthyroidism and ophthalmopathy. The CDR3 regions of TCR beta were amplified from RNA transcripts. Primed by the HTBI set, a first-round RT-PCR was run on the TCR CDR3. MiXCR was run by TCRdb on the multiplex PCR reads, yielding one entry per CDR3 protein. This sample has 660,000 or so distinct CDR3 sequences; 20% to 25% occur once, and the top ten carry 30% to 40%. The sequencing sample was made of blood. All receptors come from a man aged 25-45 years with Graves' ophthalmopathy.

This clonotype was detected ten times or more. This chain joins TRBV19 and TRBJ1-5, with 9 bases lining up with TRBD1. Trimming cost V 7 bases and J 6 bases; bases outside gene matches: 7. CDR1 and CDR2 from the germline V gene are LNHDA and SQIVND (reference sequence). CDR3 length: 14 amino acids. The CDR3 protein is CASTQGQGFQPQHF. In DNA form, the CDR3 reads TGTGCCAGTACCCAAGGACAGGGGTTTCAGCCCCAGCATTTT. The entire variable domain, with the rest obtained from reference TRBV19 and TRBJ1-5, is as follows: DGGITQSPKYLFRKEGQNVTLSCEQNLNHDAMYWYRQDPGQGLRLIYYSQIVNDFQKGDIAEGYSVSREKKESFPLTVTSAQKNPTAFYLCASTQGQGFQPQHFGDGTRLSIL.

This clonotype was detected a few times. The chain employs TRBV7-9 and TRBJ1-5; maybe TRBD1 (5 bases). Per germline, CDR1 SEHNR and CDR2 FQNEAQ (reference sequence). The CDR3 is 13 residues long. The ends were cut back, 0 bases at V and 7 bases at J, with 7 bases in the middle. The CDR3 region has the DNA TGTGCCAGCAGCTTAGCGGGGGGGCAGCCCCAGCATTTT. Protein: CASSLAGGQPQHF.

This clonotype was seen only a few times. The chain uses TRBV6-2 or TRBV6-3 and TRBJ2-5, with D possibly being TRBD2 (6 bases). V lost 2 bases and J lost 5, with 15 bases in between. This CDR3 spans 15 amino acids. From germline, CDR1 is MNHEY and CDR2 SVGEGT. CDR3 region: CASSYVGGQWETQYF. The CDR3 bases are TGTGCCAGCAGTTACGTGGGGGGTCAGTGGGAGACCCAGTACTTC.

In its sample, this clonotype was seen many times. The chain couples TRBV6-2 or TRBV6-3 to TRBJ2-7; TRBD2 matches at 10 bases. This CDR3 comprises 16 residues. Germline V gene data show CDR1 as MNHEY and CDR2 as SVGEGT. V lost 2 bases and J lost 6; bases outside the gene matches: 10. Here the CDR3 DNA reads TGTGCCAGCAGTTACGGTCTAGCGGGAGCTAAGTCCGAGCAGTACTTC. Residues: CASSYGLAGAKSEQYF.